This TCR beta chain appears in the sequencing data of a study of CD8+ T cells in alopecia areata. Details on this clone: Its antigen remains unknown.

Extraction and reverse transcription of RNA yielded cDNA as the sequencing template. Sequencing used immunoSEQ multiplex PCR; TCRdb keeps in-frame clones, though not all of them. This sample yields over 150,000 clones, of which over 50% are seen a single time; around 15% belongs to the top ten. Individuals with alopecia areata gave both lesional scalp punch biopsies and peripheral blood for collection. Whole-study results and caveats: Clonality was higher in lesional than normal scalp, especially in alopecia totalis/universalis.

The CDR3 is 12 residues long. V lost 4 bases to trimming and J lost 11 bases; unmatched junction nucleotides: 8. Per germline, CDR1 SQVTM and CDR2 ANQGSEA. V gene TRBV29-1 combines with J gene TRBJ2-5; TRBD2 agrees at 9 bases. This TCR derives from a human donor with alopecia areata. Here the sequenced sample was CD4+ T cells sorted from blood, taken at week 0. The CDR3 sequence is CSVAAGGLEQYF. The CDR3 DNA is TGCAGCGTTGCGGCGGGGGGGCTTGAGCAGTACTTC.